Reported below is one T cell receptor beta chain. It has no known antigen specificity. No quality values exist for individual bases; no much larger clone is one base distant. The source of the sample is a study of blood T cells in healthy people across ages (dated by TCRdb to between 2014 and 2017). For context, the study as a whole: In model experiments, template switching captured roughly one uniquely barcoded TCR beta cDNA molecule for every two T cells. To track age-related changes in TCR beta repertoire diversity, the study relied on deep sequencing normalized with unique cDNA molecular identifiers. The donors were split into four age groups: young (average 16 years), middle-aged (roughly 39), aged (approximately 59) and long-lived (approximately 80). Donors of different ages were randomly distributed across sequencing lanes to avoid experimental bias. For two donors (one aged 18 to 30 and one aged 80 or older), the study analyzed two additional independent replicas of 1 million unique cDNA reads from the same blood draw. Findings and caveats that apply to the study as a whole: Because donor CMV infection status was unknown, age-related changes in expanded clonotypes were potentially confounded. Total diversity estimates from one million sequenced T cells were considered lower bounds and underestimates. As age increased, observed TCR beta diversity per million T cells dropped in a roughly linear way, and a significant reduction was already evident by age approximately 40. The long-lived group showed more naive CD4+ T cells, fewer expanded clones and increased TCR diversity than the aged group, suggesting age selection. There was a strong correlation between observed TCR beta diversity and the percentage of naive T cells measured by flow cytometry. Because profiling used bulk unsorted PBMCs, naive and antigen-experienced compartments could not be compared conclusively.

The roughly 38 donors, aged roughly 6 to 100 years, were systemically healthy Caucasian individuals from Russia. Approximately 10 milliliters of peripheral blood were collected from each donor into EDTA-treated Vacutainer tubes. Ficoll-Paque density-gradient centrifugation was used to isolate PBMCs, with at least 7 million per sample. Trizol reagent was used to extract total RNA from the PBMCs, yielding at least 6 micrograms per sample. For every donor, flow cytometry on a PBMC aliquot measured the percentage of naive CD45RAhigh/CD27high T cells. Libraries were made using 5' RACE. Data came from an Illumina HiSeq 2500. A second PCR of roughly 6 to 11 cycles was run with a J-beta primer mix and a sample-barcoded 5' primer. A template-switch 5' adaptor carrying 12 random nucleotides introduced a unique molecular identifier onto each TCR beta cDNA molecule. Each sample yielded at least 3 million CDR3-containing paired-end reads. All of the RNA was converted into first-strand cDNA using the Mint cDNA synthesis kit, with a TRBC-specific oligonucleotide serving as the primer. After uracil-DNA glycosylase treatment, a first 18-cycle PCR used universal primers M1SS and BC2_uni_R on all cDNA. The original methods were these. For normalization, 1 million high-quality reads, each with a distinct molecular identifier, were randomly selected from each sample. Reads sharing molecular identifiers were discarded rather than binned into consensus sequences. MiTCR, run with a Q25 quality threshold and the strictest error-elimination algorithm, handled CDR3 identification, clonotype clustering and error correction. A nonparametric unseen species model with Euler transformation was used to estimate lower-bound total TCR beta diversity. Using fastp trimming at Q25 and MiXCR clonotype assembly, TCRdb reanalyzed the public sequencing data and kept in-frame beta chains. A single entry per CDR3 protein holds the most common genes and DNA from its merged rows. It is TCRdb's table, rather than the study itself, that gives the V and J calls and clone size. This sample has roughly 500,000 distinct CDR3 sequences in its table, and 25% to 30% of those were observed once. Together, the top ten hold less than 20% of the sample.

Trimming takes 7 bases off V and 6 bases off J; junction bases not matched to a gene: 25. Taken from cysteine to phenylalanine, the CDR3 has 19 residues. The only DNA kept is the CDR3, 57 bases in frame from the first base. Rearrangement joined TRBV12-3 or TRBV12-4 to TRBJ1-2; the junction holds 8 bases that match TRBD1. The sequencing input was blood. The source of this sequence is a woman aged 70 to 79 in good health. The CDR3 corresponds to CASTQKGGTGLPLGDGYTF. The nucleotide sequence reads as follows: TGTGCCAGCACTCAGAAGGGAGGGACAGGCCTCCCTTTGGGGGATGGCTACACCTTC.